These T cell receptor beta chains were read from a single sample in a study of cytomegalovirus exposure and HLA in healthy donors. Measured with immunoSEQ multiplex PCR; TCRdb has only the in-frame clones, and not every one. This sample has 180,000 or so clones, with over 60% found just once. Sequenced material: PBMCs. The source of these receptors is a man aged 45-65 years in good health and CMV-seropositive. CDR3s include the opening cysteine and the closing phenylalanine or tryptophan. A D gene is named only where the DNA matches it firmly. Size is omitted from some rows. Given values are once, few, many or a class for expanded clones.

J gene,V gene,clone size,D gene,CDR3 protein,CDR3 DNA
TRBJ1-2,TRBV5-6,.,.,CASSSGDETYGYTF,TGTGCCAGCAGCTCGGGTGATGAGACCTATGGCTACACCTTC
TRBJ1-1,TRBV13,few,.,CASSLRNFQGRNTEAFF,TGTGCCAGCAGCTTACGGAACTTTCAGGGGAGGAACACTGAAGCTTTCTTT
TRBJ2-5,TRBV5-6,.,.,CASSLWQAKTQYF,TGTGCCAGCAGCTTGTGGCAGGCCAAGACCCAGTACTTC
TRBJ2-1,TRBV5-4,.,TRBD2,CASSLAAGGSYNEQFF,TGTGCCAGCAGCTTGGCAGCGGGGGGATCCTACAATGAGCAGTTCTTC
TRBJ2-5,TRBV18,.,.,CASSPNFRETQYF,TGTGCCAGCTCACCAAACTTCCGAGAGACCCAGTACTTC
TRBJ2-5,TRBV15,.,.,CATSVNPGQQETQYF,TGTGCCACCAGCGTCAACCCCGGACAGCAAGAGACCCAGTACTTC
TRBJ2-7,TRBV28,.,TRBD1,CASKGTGHYEQYF,TGTGCCAGCAAAGGGACAGGGCATTACGAGCAGTACTTC
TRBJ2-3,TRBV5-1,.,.,CASSLRQGPDTQYF,TGCGCCAGCAGCTTACGTCAGGGGCCAGATACGCAGTATTTT
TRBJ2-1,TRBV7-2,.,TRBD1,CASSRQGSYNEQFF,TGTGCCAGCAGCAGACAGGGGTCCTACAATGAGCAGTTCTTC
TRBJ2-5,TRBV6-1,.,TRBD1,CASLQTGATQYF,TGTGCCAGCCTTCAGACAGGGGCGACCCAGTACTTC
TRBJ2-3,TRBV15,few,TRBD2,CATSRDKIAGNPDTQYF,TGTGCCACCAGCAGAGATAAGATAGCGGGGAATCCAGATACGCAGTATTTT
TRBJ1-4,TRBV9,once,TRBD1,CASSVGQGAEKLFF,TGTGCCAGCAGCGTAGGACAGGGTGCCGAAAAACTGTTTTTT
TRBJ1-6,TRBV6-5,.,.,CASRNTAGPPLHF,TGTGCCAGCAGGAACACAGCGGGACCACCCCTCCACTTT
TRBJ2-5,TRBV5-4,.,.,CASSLSPLQETQYF,TGTGCCAGCAGCTTGAGCCCACTGCAAGAGACCCAGTACTTC
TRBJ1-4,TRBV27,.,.,CASTTGNEKLFF,TGTGCCAGCACGACGGGTAATGAAAAACTGTTTTTT
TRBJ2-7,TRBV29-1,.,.,CSVLPGDSYEQYF,TGCAGCGTTCTCCCAGGGGACTCCTACGAGCAGTACTTC